These 17 T cell receptor beta chains came from one sample sequenced in a study of esophageal squamous cell carcinoma tumors. PCR used a TCR alpha or TCR beta constant-region primer with a P20EA primer, then nested PCR with CA2 or CB2. TCR genes were amplified by unbiased adaptor ligation RT-PCR, with reverse transcription primed by a polyT18-containing BSL-18E primer. MiXCR, applied by TCRdb to the 5' RACE reads, yields one record per CDR3 protein. The sample holds about 5,600 distinct CDR3 sequences, 20% to 25% seen once. Sequenced: tumor tissue. Source of these receptors: a man between 45 and 79 years old with esophageal squamous cell carcinoma.

CDR3 bases: TGTGCCATCAGTGAGTCGACAGGGGTGGCAGATACGCAGTATTTT. Translating gives CAISESTGVADTQYF. The chain recombines TRBV10-3 with TRBJ2-3; 8 bases agree with TRBD1. Germline-derived CDR1 and CDR2 are ENHRY and SYGVKD. CDR3 size: 15 residues. Trimming at V came to 0 bases and at J to 4 bases, leaving 3 bases not matched to a gene.

By share of the sample, this clonotype is medium-sized. This rearrangement joins TRBV27 to TRBJ2-7; a weak D match, TRBD1 (6 bases). Trimming removed 5 bases from V and 3 bases from J, with 11 bases in between. There are 13 residues in the CDR3. The germline V gene has CDR1 MNHEY and CDR2 SMNVEV (reference sequence). CDR3 sequence (DNA): TGTGCCAGCAGTCGGACAGCCCACTACGAGCAGTACTTC. Its translation is CASSRTAHYEQYF.

This clonotype is medium-sized (0.01 to 0.1%) by share. The genes are TRBV5-4 and TRBJ2-5; 11 nucleotides align to TRBD2. The germline V gene encodes CDR1 SGHNT and CDR2 YYREEE (reference sequence). V gave up 5 bases and J gave up 5 bases; unmatched junction bases: 8. CDR3 length: 15 residues. CDR3 in DNA: TGTGCCAGCAGTGGGACTAGCGGTAGCTCGGAGACCCAGTACTTC. As protein: CASSGTSGSSETQYF.

This clonotype was seen ten or more times. For the CDR3, the DNA is TGTGCCAGCAGTGGACAGGAGAACACTGAAGCTTTCTTT. Translation: CASSGQENTEAFF. The rearrangement links TRBV6-2 or TRBV6-3 to TRBJ1-1, with 7 bases lining up with TRBD1. CDR3 length equals 13 residues. The V segment lost 5 bases and the J segment 1 base; nucleotides outside the gene matches: 1. Per the germline V gene, CDR1 is MNHEY and CDR2 is SVGEGT.

In the case of this clonotype: This could be a read error, since a much larger clone is one nucleotide away. The rearrangement joins TRBV6-5 to TRBJ2-5; a possible D gene is TRBD2 (6 bases). Germline CDR1 and CDR2: MNHEY and SVGAGI. The CDR3 loop spans 12 amino acids. DNA of the CDR3: TGTGTCAGCAATGGCGGGAAAGAGACCCAGTACTTC. Translated: CVSNGGKETQYF.

The chain has TRBV7-9 and TRBJ1-1; D remains unclear. CDR3 length: 12 residues. The V gene's germline CDR1 is SEHNR and CDR2 FQNEAQ (reference sequence). Trimming took off 5 bases at V and 9 bases at J, with 13 bases between the two ends. CDR3 DNA sequence: TGTGCCAGCAGCCCCAGCGGGGTGAAAGCTTTCTTT. It specifies CASSPSGVKAFF.

This clonotype was seen a handful of times. The V and J genes are TRBV24-1 and TRBJ2-4, with D perhaps matching TRBD1 or TRBD2 (5 bases each). The germline V and J ends were trimmed by 3 bases and 9 bases, with 14 bases remaining between them. The germline V gene encodes CDR1 KGHDR and CDR2 SFDVKD. The length of the CDR3 is 14 residues. The CDR3 coding sequence is TGTGCCACCAGTGATACCGGGGCGGCGGGCATTCAGTACTTC. It translates to CATSDTGAAGIQYF.

This clonotype was found many times. The V and J genes are TRBV25-1 and TRBJ2-7; TRBD2 aligns across 8 bases. Germline CDR1 MGHDK, CDR2 SYGVNS. The CDR3 extends over 13 amino acids. Trimming at V came to 5 bases and at J to 6 bases, leaving 6 bases not matched to a gene. CDR3 in DNA: TGTGCCAGCAGTAGCGGGAGTTGGGGCGAGCAGTACTTC. This codes for CASSSGSWGEQYF.

This clonotype has at least ten counts. The rearrangement uses TRBV20-1 and TRBJ2-5; 7 nucleotides match TRBD1. Germline V gene lookup returns CDR1 DFQATT and CDR2 SNEGSKA (reference sequence). With 6 bases clipped from V and 5 bases from J, the junction kept 9 bases outside the gene matches. This CDR3 contains 13 residues. The CDR3 coding sequence is TGCAGTGCCCGGATAGGGGGCCGGGAGACCCAGTACTTC. Amino acid sequence: CSARIGGRETQYF.

In this sample, this clonotype turned up a few times. The gene calls are TRBV7-9 and TRBJ1-1, with D hard to call. Between the trimmed V and J ends, which lost 7 bases and 5 bases, there was a span of 11 bases. Germline V gives CDR1 SEHNR, CDR2 FQNEAQ (reference sequence). This CDR3 is 12 amino acids long. Here the CDR3 reads CASKDLGTEAFF. The CDR3 DNA follows: TGTGCCAGCAAGGATCTCGGGACTGAAGCTTTCTTT.

This clonotype was seen a few times. The chain combines TRBV5-6 with TRBJ2-1, with no clear D. Deletions cut 6 bases from V and 5 bases from J, with 6 bases between. Per germline, CDR1 SGHDT and CDR2 YYEEEE. The CDR3 length is 11 residues. DNA for the CDR3: TGTGCCAGCATTGGGAACAATGAGCAGTTCTTC. It specifies CASIGNNEQFF.

As to this clonotype: One end of the junction fails to match germline, which may point to a read error. The rearrangement uses TRBV12-3 or TRBV12-4 and TRBJ2-1; D might be TRBD1 or TRBD2, each matching 5 bases. This CDR3 region has 13 residues. The CDR3 protein is CAISFGTSREQFF. CDR3 nucleotide sequence: TGTGCCATCAGTTTTGGGACGTCCCGTGAGCAGTTCTTC.

The V and J genes are TRBV7-8 and TRBJ1-2; D perhaps matches TRBD1 (5 bases). The V and J ends lost 5 bases and 4 bases respectively, with 17 bases between them. The CDR3 runs 15 residues. CDR1 and CDR2 from the germline V gene are SGHVS and FQNEAQ. CDR3 DNA: TGTGCCAGCAGCCTACTCGGAGGGGCAATCTATGGCTACACCTTC. It is translated as CASSLLGGAIYGYTF. Complete variable domain (other parts from reference TRBV7-8 and TRBJ1-2): GAGVSQSPRYKVAKRGQDVALRCDPISGHVSLFWYQQALGQGPEFLTYFQNEAQLDKSGLPSDRFFAERPEGSVSTLKIQRTQQEDSAVYLCASSLLGGAIYGYTFGSGTRLTVV.

This clonotype was detected ten times or more. This rearrangement joins TRBV6-2 or TRBV6-3 to TRBJ2-7, with D maybe TRBD2 (6 bases). Germline CDR1 is MNHEY and CDR2 is SVGEGT. The CDR3 consists of 15 residues. The V end was cut by 5 bases, the J end by 5 bases, with 19 bases between. The CDR3 sequence: CASSLSGGPVDEQYF. The CDR3 nucleotides are TGTGCCAGCAGTCTCTCCGGAGGGCCAGTTGACGAGCAGTACTTC.

This clonotype was seen only a few times. The chain couples TRBV15 to TRBJ2-7; TRBD2 aligns across 8 bases. CDR1 and CDR2 from the germline V gene are LNHNV and YYDKDF (reference sequence). The CDR3 totals 19 residues. V was pared by 0 bases and J by 5 bases, with 18 bases of the junction left unmatched. CDR3 sequence reads: CATSRDRGVPGGPKNEQYF. Written as DNA, the CDR3 is TGTGCCACCAGCAGAGATCGGGGGGTGCCGGGAGGGCCGAAGAACGAGCAGTACTTC.

Concerning this clonotype itself: Given the absence of the conserved phenylalanine or tryptophan at the CDR3 end, a read error is likely. The gene calls are TRBV11-1 and TRBJ1-6, with D unclear. CDR3 length: 13 amino acids. In germline, CDR1 is SGHAT, CDR2 FQDESV (reference sequence). Here the CDR3 DNA reads TGTGCCAGCAGATTAGTGTTGAATTCACCCCTCCACTTG. This gives the protein CASRLVLNSPLHL.

By proportion, this clonotype is medium-sized. The chain recombines TRBV3-1 with TRBJ1-1; TRBD1 matches at 7 bases. Germline V gene sequence: CDR1 LGHDT, CDR2 YNNKEL (reference sequence). V trimming: 1 base; J trimming: 7 bases; junction bases outside the gene matches: 3. CDR3 size: 13 residues. CDR3 bases: TGTGCCAGCAGCCAAGGCGGGACAGATGAAGCTTTCTTT. As protein: CASSQGGTDEAFF.